This TCR beta chain is from a study of shared clonotypes between healthy human individuals. Study summary: Each donor had three CD4 naive, three CD4 memory, two CD8 naive and one CD8 memory plate. Broader study findings: At large depth, rarefaction still showed sorted-subset sequencing to be incomplete.

The germline CDR1 and CDR2 sequences are SQVTM and ANQGSEA. The length of the CDR3 is 15 residues. Trimming took off 3 bases at V and 0 bases at J, with 14 bases between the two ends. Concerning this clone: Its antigen remains unknown.

Clones were read by immunoSEQ multiplex PCR, and TCRdb kept only the in-frame ones, dropping some. The repertoire has roughly 2,300,000 clones, around 92% of them found once; the top ten carry around 0.38%. The clonotype was recovered from a man younger than 30 in good health. Some clones in this sample may be carry-over from other donors' samples. The specimen sequenced was naive CD4+ T cells from PBMCs. Subset noted: CD45RA+ positively selected. The chain joins TRBV29-1 to TRBJ1-1, with unresolved D. The CDR3 DNA reads as TGCAGCGTTGAGAGGGAATCAAGAGTGAACACTGAAGCTTTCTTT. This sequence encodes CSVERESRVNTEAFF. The whole variable domain, remainder taken from reference TRBV29-1 and TRBJ1-1, is SAVISQKPSRDICQRGTSLTIQCQVDSQVTMMFWYRQQPGQSLTLIATANQGSEATYESGFVIDKFPISRPNLTFSTLTVSNMSPEDSSIYLCSVERESRVNTEAFFGQGTRLTVV.